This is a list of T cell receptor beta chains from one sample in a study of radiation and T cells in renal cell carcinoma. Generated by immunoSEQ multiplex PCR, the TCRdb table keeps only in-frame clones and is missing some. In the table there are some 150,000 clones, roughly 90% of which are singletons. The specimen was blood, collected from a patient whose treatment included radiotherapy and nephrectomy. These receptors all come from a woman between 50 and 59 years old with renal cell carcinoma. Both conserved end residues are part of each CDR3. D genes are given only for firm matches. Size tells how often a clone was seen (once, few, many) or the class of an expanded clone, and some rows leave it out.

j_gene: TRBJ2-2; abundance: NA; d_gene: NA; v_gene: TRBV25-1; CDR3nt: TGTGCCAGCACGGCTTCCTGGACCGGGGAGCTGTTTTTT; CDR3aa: CASTASWTGELFF
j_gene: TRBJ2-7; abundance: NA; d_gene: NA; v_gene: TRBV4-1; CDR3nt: TGCGCCAGCAGCCGCGGGGGGACAGCCGAAGACCGCTACGAGCAGTACTTC; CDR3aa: CASSRGGTAEDRYEQYF
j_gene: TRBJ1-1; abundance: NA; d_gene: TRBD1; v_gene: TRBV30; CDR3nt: TGTGCCTGGAGTGTTATCGGGACAGGCGAGGCTTTCTTT; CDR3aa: CAWSVIGTGEAFF
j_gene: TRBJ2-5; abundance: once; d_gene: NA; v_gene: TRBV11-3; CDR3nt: TGTGCCAGCAGCTCCTCGGACACACAAGAGACCCAGTACTTC; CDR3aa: CASSSSDTQETQYF
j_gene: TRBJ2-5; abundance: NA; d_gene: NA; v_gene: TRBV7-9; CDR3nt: TGTGCCAGCAGCGTAAGGTTTCGTGAGACCCAGTACTTC; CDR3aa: CASSVRFRETQYF
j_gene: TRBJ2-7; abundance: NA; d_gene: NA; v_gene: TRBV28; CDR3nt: TGTGCCAGCGTGGGCAACTACTACGAGCAGTACTTC; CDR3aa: CASVGNYYEQYF
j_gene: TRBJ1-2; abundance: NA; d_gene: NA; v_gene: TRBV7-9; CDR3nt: TGTGCCAGCAGCACCTACAGGGATACGGTCGGCTACACCTTC; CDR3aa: CASSTYRDTVGYTF
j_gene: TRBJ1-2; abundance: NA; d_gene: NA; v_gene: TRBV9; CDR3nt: TGTGCCAGCAGCGTACGGCCAGTGATACTGGACTATGGCTACACCTTC; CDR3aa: CASSVRPVILDYGYTF
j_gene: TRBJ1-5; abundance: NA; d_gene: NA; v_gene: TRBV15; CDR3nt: TGTGCCACCGAGGATAGCAGAGCCGGAGAATATCAGCCCCAGCATTTT; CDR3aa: CATEDSRAGEYQPQHF
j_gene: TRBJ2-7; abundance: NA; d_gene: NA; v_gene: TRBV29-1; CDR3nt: TGCAGCGTTGAAGATCGACGGGCCTCCTACGAGCAGTACTTC; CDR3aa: CSVEDRRASYEQYF
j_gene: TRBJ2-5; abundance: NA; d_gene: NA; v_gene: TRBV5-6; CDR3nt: TGTGCCAGCAGCTTAACAGCCCAAGAGACCCAGTACTTC; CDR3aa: CASSLTAQETQYF
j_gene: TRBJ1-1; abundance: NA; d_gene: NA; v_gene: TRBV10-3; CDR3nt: TGTGCCATCGGTGCGGGGGCAGAGAACACTGAAGCTTTCTTT; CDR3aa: CAIGAGAENTEAFF
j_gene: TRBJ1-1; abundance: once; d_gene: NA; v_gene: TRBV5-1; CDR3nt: TGCGCCAGTAGGGTACAGGGAAGGCACACTGAAGCTTTCTTT; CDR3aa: CASRVQGRHTEAFF
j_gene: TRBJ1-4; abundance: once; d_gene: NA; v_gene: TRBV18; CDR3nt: TGTGCCAGCTCATCAACGGGGGGGTCTGGAACTAATGAAAAACTGTTTTTT; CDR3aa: CASSSTGGSGTNEKLFF
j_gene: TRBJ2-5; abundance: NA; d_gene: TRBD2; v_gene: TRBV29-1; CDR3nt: TGCGCCGGGGGCGGGGGGCCCTACCAAGCGACCCAGTACTTC; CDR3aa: CAGGGGPYQATQYF
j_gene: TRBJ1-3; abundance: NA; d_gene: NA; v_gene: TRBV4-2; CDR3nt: TGTGCCAGCAGCCAAGGTCGTGGTAGTGGAAACACCATATATTTT; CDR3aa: CASSQGRGSGNTIYF
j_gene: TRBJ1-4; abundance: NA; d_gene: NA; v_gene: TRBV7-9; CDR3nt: TGTGCCAGCAGCCTCCGTTACGGTACTAATGAAAAACTGTTTTTT; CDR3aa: CASSLRYGTNEKLFF
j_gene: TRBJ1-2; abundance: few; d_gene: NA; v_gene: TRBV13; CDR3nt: TGTGCCAGCAGCTTAGGCGGCCGGGGCTACACCTTC; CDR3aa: CASSLGGRGYTF
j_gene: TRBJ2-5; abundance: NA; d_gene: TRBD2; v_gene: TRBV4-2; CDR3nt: TGTGCCAGCAGCCAAGATGGGACGGGGGGGGTAGAGACCCAGTACTTC; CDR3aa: CASSQDGTGGVETQYF
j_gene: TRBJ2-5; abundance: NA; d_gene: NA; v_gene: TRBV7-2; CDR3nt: TGTGCCAGCAGCTCCCCGCCCGCTCAAGAGACCCAGTACTTC; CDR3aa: CASSSPPAQETQYF
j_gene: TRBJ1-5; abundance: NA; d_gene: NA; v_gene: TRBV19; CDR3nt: TGTGCCAGCCTCAAACCGGGGTACAAGTCTCAGCCCCAGCATTTT; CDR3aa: CASLKPGYKSQPQHF
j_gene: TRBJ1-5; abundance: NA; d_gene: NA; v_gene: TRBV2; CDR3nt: TGTGCCAGCAGGCAGGACATTAGCAATCAGCCCCAGCATTTT; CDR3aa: CASRQDISNQPQHF
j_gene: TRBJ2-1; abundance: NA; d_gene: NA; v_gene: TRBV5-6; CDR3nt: TGTGCCAGCAGCACATTCGACGAGACCTACAATGAGCAGTTCTTC; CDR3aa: CASSTFDETYNEQFF
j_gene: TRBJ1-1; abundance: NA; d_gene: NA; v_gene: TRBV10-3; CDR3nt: TGTGCCATCCGTCGGGGCGACACTGAAGCTTTCTTT; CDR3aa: CAIRRGDTEAFF
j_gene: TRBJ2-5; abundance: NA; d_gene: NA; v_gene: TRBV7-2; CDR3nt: TGTGCCAGCAGCTTTCTGGACTTCCAAGAGACCCAGTACTTC; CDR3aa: CASSFLDFQETQYF
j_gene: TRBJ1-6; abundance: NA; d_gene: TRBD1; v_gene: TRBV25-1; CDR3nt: TGTGCCAGCAGCCTATTTGACAGGGATGGTTCACCCCTCCACTTT; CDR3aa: CASSLFDRDGSPLHF
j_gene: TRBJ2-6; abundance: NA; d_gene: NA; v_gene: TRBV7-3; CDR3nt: TGTGCCAGCAGCTTAACGGGCCTCCACCCCTCTGGGGCCAACGTCCTGACTTTC; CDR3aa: CASSLTGLHPSGANVLTF
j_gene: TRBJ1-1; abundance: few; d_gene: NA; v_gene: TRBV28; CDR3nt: TGTGCCAGCAGAATACAGGGCCGAGGTAACACTGAAGCTTTCTTT; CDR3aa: CASRIQGRGNTEAFF
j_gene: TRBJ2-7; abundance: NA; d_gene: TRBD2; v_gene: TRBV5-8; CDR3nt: TGTGCCAGCAGCTTGGAGTGGGGTAGCGGGTTCACCTACGAGCAGTACTTC; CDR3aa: CASSLEWGSGFTYEQYF
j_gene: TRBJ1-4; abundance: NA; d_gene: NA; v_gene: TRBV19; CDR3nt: TGTGCCAGTAGAGGGGGATCTAATGAAAAACTGTTTTTT; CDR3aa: CASRGGSNEKLFF
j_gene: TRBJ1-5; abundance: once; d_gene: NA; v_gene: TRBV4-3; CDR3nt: TGCGCCAGCAGCCAAGAGGCCAGATTCAATCAGCCCCAGCATTTT; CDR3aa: CASSQEARFNQPQHF
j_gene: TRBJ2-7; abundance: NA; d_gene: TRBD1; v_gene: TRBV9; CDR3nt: TGTGCCAGCAGCGTAGAGGGACAGGGGGCAAGGGAGCAGTACTTC; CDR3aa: CASSVEGQGAREQYF
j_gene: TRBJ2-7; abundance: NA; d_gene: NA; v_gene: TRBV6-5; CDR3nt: TGTGCCAGCAGGGACGGGGTTGGCGAGCAGTACTTC; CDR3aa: CASRDGVGEQYF
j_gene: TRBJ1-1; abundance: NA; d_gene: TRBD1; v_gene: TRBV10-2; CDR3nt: TGCGCCAGCATTCCTCGGACAGGGGAGGAAGCTTTCTTT; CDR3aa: CASIPRTGEEAFF
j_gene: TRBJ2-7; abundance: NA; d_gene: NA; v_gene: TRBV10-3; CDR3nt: TGTGCCATCAAGCAGGGAAGCTCCTACGAGCAGTACTTC; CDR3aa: CAIKQGSSYEQYF
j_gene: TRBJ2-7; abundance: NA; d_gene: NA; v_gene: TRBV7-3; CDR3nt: TGTGCCAGCCCGGTGGGAGCGGAGGACTCCTACGAGCAGTACTTC; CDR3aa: CASPVGAEDSYEQYF
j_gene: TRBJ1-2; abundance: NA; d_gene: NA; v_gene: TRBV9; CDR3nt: TGTGCCAGCAGCACTCGTAGTGGCCCCAGGGTGCATGGCTACACCTTC; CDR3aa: CASSTRSGPRVHGYTF
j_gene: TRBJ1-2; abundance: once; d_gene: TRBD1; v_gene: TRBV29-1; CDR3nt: TGCAGCGTTGGACAGGGGATGAATTATGGCTACACCTTC; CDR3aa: CSVGQGMNYGYTF
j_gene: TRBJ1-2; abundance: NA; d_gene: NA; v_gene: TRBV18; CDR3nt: TGTGCCAGCTCACCCCTTGAGGCCTATGGCTACACCTTC; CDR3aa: CASSPLEAYGYTF
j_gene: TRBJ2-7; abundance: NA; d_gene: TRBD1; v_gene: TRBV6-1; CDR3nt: TGTGCCAGCAGTGAAGGCCCCGGGACAGGGGATTATTGGAGGGGGGAGCAGTACTTC; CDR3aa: CASSEGPGTGDYWRGEQYF
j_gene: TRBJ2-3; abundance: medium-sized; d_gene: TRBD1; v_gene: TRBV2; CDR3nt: TGTGCCAGCAGTGTAGGGACAGCTAGCACAGATACGCAGTATTTT; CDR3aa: CASSVGTASTDTQYF
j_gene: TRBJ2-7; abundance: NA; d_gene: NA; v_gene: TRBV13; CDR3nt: TGTGCCAGCAGCTTAGCAGGGCTAAGAGGGGAGCAGTACTTC; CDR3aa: CASSLAGLRGEQYF
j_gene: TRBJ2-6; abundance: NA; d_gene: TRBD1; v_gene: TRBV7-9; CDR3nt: TGTGCCAGCAGCCGACAGGGCCTCAACTCTGGGGCCAACGTCCTGACTTTC; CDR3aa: CASSRQGLNSGANVLTF
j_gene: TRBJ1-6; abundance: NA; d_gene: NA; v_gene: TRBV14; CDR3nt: TGTGCCAGCAGCCAAGGGGGGCGCGCTTCACCCCTCCACTTT; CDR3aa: CASSQGGRASPLHF
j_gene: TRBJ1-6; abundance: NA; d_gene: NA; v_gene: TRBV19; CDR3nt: TGTGCCAGTAGTATCCAGGGTGAAGGTTCACCCCTCCACTTT; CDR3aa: CASSIQGEGSPLHF
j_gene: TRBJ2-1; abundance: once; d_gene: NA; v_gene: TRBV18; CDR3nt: TGTGCCAGCTCACCAGCCACAGGGTCGGGCAATGAGCAGTTCTTC; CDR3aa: CASSPATGSGNEQFF
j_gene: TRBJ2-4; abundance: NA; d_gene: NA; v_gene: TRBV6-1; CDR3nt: TGTGCCAGCAGTGAGGAGGGAGACATTCAGTACTTC; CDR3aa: CASSEEGDIQYF
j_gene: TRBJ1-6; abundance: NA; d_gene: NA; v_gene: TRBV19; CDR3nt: TGTGCCAGTACCCTAGGTTCCACGGGGCATTCACCCCTCCACTTT; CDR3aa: CASTLGSTGHSPLHF